The 30 T cell receptor beta chains below all came from one sample that was sequenced in a study of cytomegalovirus exposure and HLA in healthy donors. A multiplex PCR was run with 60 Vbeta primers and 13 Jbeta primers. Profiled with immunoSEQ multiplex PCR; TCRdb holds only in-frame clones, not every one. The data show over 200,000 clones, roughly 70% seen once. The sequenced sample consisted of PBMCs. These receptors came from a man aged 35-49 years in good health and CMV-seropositive.

V and J are TRBV5-4 and TRBJ2-7, with 7 bases identical to TRBD1. CDR3 length equals 12 residues. V dropped 4 bases and J dropped 7; count of bases not matched to a gene: 5. Germline CDR1 reads SGHNT; CDR2 reads YYREEE (reference sequence). The CDR3 DNA reads TGTGCCAGCAGCGCTGACAGGGATGAGCAGTACTTC. It codes for CASSADRDEQYF. Supplemented by reference TRBV5-4 and TRBJ2-7, the full variable domain reads ETGVTQSPTHLIKTRGQQVTLRCSSQSGHNTVSWYQQALGQGPQFIFQYYREEENGRGNFPPRFSGLQFPNYSSELNVNALELDDSALYLCASSADRDEQYFGPGTRLTVT.

This clone was detected a few times. The CDR3 region has the DNA TGTGCCAGCAGTGTAGAAAGACAGGGACCCTACGAGCAGTACTTC. Translation: CASSVERQGPYEQYF. The genes are TRBV6-4 and TRBJ2-7; 7 nucleotides line up with TRBD1. This CDR3 is 15 amino acids long. Trimming cost V 4 bases and J 2 bases; bases outside gene matches: 8. CDR1 is MRHNA, CDR2 SNTAGT, per germline.

The V and J genes are TRBV2 and TRBJ1-5, with a weak D call TRBD1 (5 bases). V was pared by 7 bases and J by 8 bases, with 12 bases between. CDR1 and CDR2 (germline): SNHLY, FYNNEI. CDR3 length: 12 residues. CDR3 residues: CASTLRGEPQHF. CDR3 coding DNA: TGTGCCAGCACCCTCCGGGGGGAGCCCCAGCATTTT.

The sample holds a few counts of this clone. CDR3 sequence (DNA): TGTGCCAGCAGCCAACTAGCGGGGGGAACCTACGAGCAGTACTTC. Encoded protein: CASSQLAGGTYEQYF. The chain recombines TRBV6-5 with TRBJ2-7; 12 nucleotides line up with TRBD2. V lost 6 bases and J lost 2; bases outside the gene matches: 5. The CDR3 contains 15 residues. CDR1 is MNHEY and CDR2 is SVGAGI in the germline V gene.

The V call is TRBV29-1, the J call TRBJ1-2; the match to TRBD1 covers 7 bases. Trimming cost V 8 bases and J 2 bases; bases outside gene matches: 5. Germline CDR1 reads SQVTM; CDR2 reads ANQGSEA. The CDR3 consists of 12 residues. The CDR3 nucleotides read TGCAGCCCCGCGGACAGGAACTATGGCTACACCTTC. Its translation is CSPADRNYGYTF.

The genes are TRBV18 and TRBJ2-1; 8 bases fit TRBD2. CDR1 and CDR2 from the germline V gene are KGHSH and LQKENI. The CDR3 consists of 16 residues. The ends lost 3 bases at V and 2 bases at J; junction bases unmatched: 6. The CDR3 is CASSPIGLAPYNEQFF. CDR3 coding DNA: TGTGCCAGCTCACCTATCGGACTAGCACCCTACAATGAGCAGTTCTTC.

The chain joins TRBV7-9 to TRBJ2-3; 8 nucleotides line up with TRBD1. There are 16 residues in the CDR3. CDR1 and CDR2 (germline): SEHNR, FQNEAQ (reference sequence). With 5 bases clipped from V and 1 base from J, the junction kept 8 bases outside the gene matches. CDR3 sequence reads: CASSATGEEGTDTQYF. The CDR3 nucleotides read TGTGCCAGCAGCGCGACAGGGGAAGAAGGCACAGATACGCAGTATTTT.

The chain has TRBV6-1 and TRBJ1-2; D perhaps matches TRBD1 (6 bases). The V gene's germline CDR1 is MNHNS and CDR2 SASEGT. V lost 8 bases and J lost 12, with 22 bases in between. CDR3 length: 13 residues. CDR3 sequence reads: CASRKILQGSDTF. The CDR3 nucleotides are TGTGCCAGCCGGAAGATCCTACAGGGTAGCGACACCTTC.

V usage is TRBV7-8 and J usage is TRBJ1-6; tentative D call: TRBD1 (6 bases). V lost 3 bases, J lost 7 bases, and 10 bases lay in between. Germline assignment: CDR1 SGHVS and CDR2 FQNEAQ. CDR3 length: 14 amino acids. CDR3: CASSLRTENSPLHF. CDR3 DNA sequence: TGTGCCAGCAGCTTGAGGACAGAAAATTCACCCCTCCACTTT.

This clone was counted once. The CDR3, as DNA: TGTGCCAGCAGCCTGACAGTATCAAACGAGCAGTACTTC. Translated: CASSLTVSNEQYF. The chain couples TRBV5-4 to TRBJ2-5, with D possibly matching TRBD1 (5 bases). The J call may be faulty, since TRBJ2-7 better matches the DNA end. Germline CDR1 SGHNT, CDR2 YYREEE (reference sequence). CDR3 size: 13 residues.

The J gene is TRBJ1-1, the V gene TRBV6-5, with D maybe TRBD1 (6 bases). The CDR3 loop spans 13 amino acids. Germline CDR1 reads MNHEY; CDR2 reads SVGAGI. V was trimmed by 3 bases and J by 6 bases, leaving 11 bases between them. The CDR3 DNA reads as TGTGCCAGCAGTTATTCGACAGGCCCTGAAGCTTTCTTT. Translation: CASSYSTGPEAFF.

The V call is TRBV7-3, the J call TRBJ2-1; TRBD2 matches at 14 bases. Trimming took 4 bases from V and 9 from J; bases not matched to a gene: 5. The length of the CDR3 is 15 residues. Germline CDR1 and CDR2: SGHTA and FQGTGA. The CDR3 nucleotides read TGTGCCAGCAGCTCGGGACTAGCGGGGGTAGCTGAGCAGTTCTTC. This sequence encodes CASSSGLAGVAEQFF. The whole variable domain, filled in from reference TRBV7-3 and TRBJ2-1, reads GAGVSQTPSNKVTEKGKYVELRCDPISGHTALYWYRQSLGQGPEFLIYFQGTGAADDSGLPNDRFFAVRPEGSVSTLKIQRTERGDSAVYLCASSSGLAGVAEQFFGPGTRLTVL.

V gene TRBV5-1 combines with J gene TRBJ2-5, with 8 bases that match TRBD2. Germline CDR1 is SGHRS and CDR2 is YFSETQ. The length of the CDR3 is 16 residues. The V gene end was trimmed by 1 base and the J gene end by 7 bases; junction bases not matched to a gene: 12. In DNA, the CDR3 is TGCGCCAGCAGCTTGCGGACGGGGGGGTTAGGTGTGACCCAGTACTTC. This codes for CASSLRTGGLGVTQYF.

The chain recombines TRBV19 with TRBJ1-1; TRBD1 agrees at 7 bases. The CDR3 length is 14 residues. From germline, CDR1 is LNHDA and CDR2 SQIVND (reference sequence). V lost 7 bases and J lost 3; bases outside the gene matches: 8. The CDR3 nucleotides read TGTGCCAGTACCGTGGACAGGTTTGACACTGAAGCTTTCTTT. Protein sequence: CASTVDRFDTEAFF.

This clone came up a few times. The chain links TRBV15 to TRBJ2-5, with 7 bases identical to TRBD1. Germline V gives CDR1 LNHNV, CDR2 YYDKDF (reference sequence). This CDR3 comprises 16 residues. The J segment lost 4 bases and the V segment lost 0 bases, leaving 8 bases of the junction unmatched. The CDR3: CATSRDLVTGRETQYF. The DNA of the CDR3 is TGTGCCACCAGCAGAGATCTTGTGACAGGGCGAGAGACCCAGTACTTC.

This chain joins TRBV7-2 and TRBJ2-2, with 9 bases identical to TRBD2. V lost 1 base and J lost 5; bases outside the gene matches: 5. The CDR3 has 16 residues. CDR1 is SGHTA, CDR2 FQGNSA, per germline. The chain's CDR3 is CASSLVFAGGTGELFF. CDR3 DNA sequence: TGTGCCAGCAGCTTAGTTTTCGCGGGGGGGACCGGGGAGCTGTTTTTT.

The rearrangement links TRBV5-5 to TRBJ1-6; 8 bases agree with TRBD1. Looked up from germline, CDR1 is SGHKS and CDR2 is YYEKEE (reference sequence). V was pared by 3 bases and J by 5 bases, with 7 bases of the junction left unmatched. The CDR3 sequence is 16 residues long. The CDR3 DNA sequence: TGTGCCAGCAGCTCGGGTATGGACAGGGATAATTCACCCCTCCACTTT. Translated: CASSSGMDRDNSPLHF.

This clone appeared a single time. The chain recombines TRBV7-6 with TRBJ2-5; D is possibly TRBD2 (7 bases). Trimming removed 2 bases from V and 1 base from J, with 11 bases in between. The CDR3 is 15 amino acids. The germline CDR1 and CDR2 sequences are SGHVS and FNYEAQ. CDR3 DNA sequence: TGTGCCAGCAGCTTAAGGGGGGGGCCCCAAGAGACCCAGTACTTC. Translated, it gives CASSLRGGPQETQYF.

The chain recombines TRBV6-1 with TRBJ2-5, with D hard to call. The CDR3 has 11 amino acids. The V gene lost 6 bases and the J gene lost 5 bases, with 7 bases spanning the gap. CDR1 is MNHNS and CDR2 is SASEGT in the germline V gene. CDR3: CASSQVETQYF. CDR3 DNA sequence: TGTGCCAGCAGCCAGGTGGAGACCCAGTACTTC.

This chain connects TRBV27 to TRBJ1-1, with a weak D call TRBD1 (6 bases). The CDR3 loop spans 14 amino acids. Germline assignment: CDR1 MNHEY and CDR2 SMNVEV (reference sequence). Trimming stripped 2 bases from V and 4 bases from J, with 11 bases between. The CDR3 DNA sequence: TGTGCCAGCAGTTTAGCAGGGGCGGCCACTGAAGCTTTCTTT. It encodes CASSLAGAATEAFF.

The table lists this clone with a few counts. V usage is TRBV7-7 and J usage is TRBJ2-7, with TRBD2 as a possible D gene (5 bases). The CDR3 totals 16 residues. CDR1 and CDR2 from the germline V gene are SSHAT and FNYEAQ (reference sequence). V was clipped by 1 base and J by 2 bases, with 15 bases between them. CDR3 loop: CASSLEGSKRPYEQYF. CDR3 sequence (DNA): TGTGCCAGCAGCTTAGAGGGATCAAAGCGGCCCTACGAGCAGTACTTC.

Notes on this clone: One junction end does not reproduce the germline sequence, and a read error may be involved. The chain uses TRBV7-9 and TRBJ2-5; TRBD1 matches at 7 bases. Germline values: CDR1 SEHNR, CDR2 FQNEAQ (reference sequence). This CDR3 contains 13 residues. The CDR3 region has the DNA TGTGCCAGCAGATTAGGACAGGTAGAGACCCAGTACTTC. Translation gives CASRLGQVETQYF.

The V call is TRBV7-6, the J call TRBJ1-4; a possible D gene is TRBD1 (6 bases). In germline, CDR1 is SGHVS, CDR2 FNYEAQ. The V end was cut by 4 bases, the J end by 8 bases, with 11 bases between. The CDR3 has 13 residues. DNA for the CDR3: TGTGCCAGCAGCTGGACAGAACGGGAAAAACTGTTTTTT. It is translated as CASSWTEREKLFF.

The V call is TRBV7-2, the J call TRBJ2-7, with 10 bases aligning to TRBD1. Trimming at V came to 5 bases and at J to 3 bases, leaving 7 bases not matched to a gene. This CDR3 spans 15 amino acids. Germline V gene lookup returns CDR1 SGHTA and CDR2 FQGNSA. CDR3 residues: CASSPDRGNLYEQYF. In nucleotides, the CDR3 is TGTGCCAGCAGCCCGGACAGGGGGAACCTCTACGAGCAGTACTTC.

This rearrangement joins TRBV9 to TRBJ1-6; 7 nucleotides align to TRBD1. Looked up from germline, CDR1 is SGDLS and CDR2 is YYNGEE. This CDR3 is built from 15 residues. Trimming cost V 7 bases and J 7 bases; bases outside gene matches: 11. The CDR3 DNA follows: TGTGCCAGCTCCGAAAACCCAGGGGGAAATTCACCCCTCCACTTT. The encoded protein is CASSENPGGNSPLHF.

This chain connects TRBV6-1 to TRBJ2-7, with D tentatively TRBD1 (5 bases). This CDR3 has 16 residues. Germline values: CDR1 MNHNS, CDR2 SASEGT. Trimming pared 3 bases from V and 9 bases from J, leaving 24 bases between. The CDR3: CASSETRGLNLWGQYF. The CDR3 DNA sequence: TGTGCCAGCAGTGAGACAAGGGGCCTAAACCTCTGGGGGCAGTACTTC.

The V gene is TRBV6-6, the J gene TRBJ1-6; D gene unclear. The CDR3 contains 11 residues. CDR1 is MNHNY and CDR2 is SVGAGI in the germline V gene (reference sequence). V was trimmed by 5 bases and J by 15 bases, leaving 11 bases between them. DNA of the CDR3: TGTGCCAGCAGTCAGGCCCCCCGCCTCCACTTT. Its protein product is CASSQAPRLHF.

This chain uses TRBV19 with TRBJ1-1, with a possible D match to TRBD1 (6 bases). The CDR3 is 12 amino acids. V was shortened by 8 bases and J by 7 bases, with 14 bases between the two germline ends. CDR1 and CDR2 (germline): LNHDA, SQIVND (reference sequence). The CDR3 protein is CASGHRVGEAFF. The CDR3 DNA sequence: TGTGCCAGTGGTCACAGGGTGGGTGAAGCTTTCTTT.

With regard to this clone: With a much larger clone just one base away, this may be a read error. Other DNA sequences in this sample translate to the same CDR3. CDR3 bases: TGCGCCAGCCGTTGGCGGGGGGGACTTTTCCAAGGGCAGTACTTC. As protein: CASRWRGGLFQGQYF. The chain couples TRBV13 to TRBJ2-7; 9 bases are a match to TRBD2. Germline V gene data show CDR1 as PRHDT and CDR2 as FYEKMQ (reference sequence). The CDR3 has 15 amino acids. The variable domain in full, with the rest retrieved from reference TRBV13 and TRBJ2-7, is AAGVIQSPRHLIKEKRETATLKCYPIPRHDTVYWYQQGPGQDPQFLISFYEKMQSDKGSIPDRFSAQQFSDYHSELNMSSLELGDSALYFCASRWRGGLFQGQYFGPGTRLTVT.

The chain employs TRBV27 and TRBJ1-6; weak D call: TRBD1 (5 bases). Germline V gene sequence: CDR1 MNHEY, CDR2 SMNVEV (reference sequence). V lost 2 bases and J lost 7, with 9 bases in between. This CDR3 is built from 14 residues. The CDR3 loop reads CASSLGGRNSPLHF. CDR3 in DNA: TGTGCCAGCAGTTTAGGGGGGAGGAATTCACCCCTCCACTTT.